This T cell receptor beta chain was profiled in a study of blood T cell repertoires in COVID-19. Authors' data handling: For nucleated cells, counts were estimated from reference gene primer amplification. Clones were read by immunoSEQ multiplex PCR, and TCRdb kept only the in-frame ones, dropping some. V, J and clone size derive from that table, while D and trimming were established from the DNA sequence. The sample holds around 300,000 clones; more than 75% are singletons and the top ten take around 2.4%. Trimming took 5 bases from V and 8 from J, leaving 13 bases between them. The CDR3 length is 13 residues. Per germline, CDR1 SGHNT and CDR2 YENEEA.

The source is a woman between 18 and 29 years old who had recovered from COVID-19. Sequenced input: PBMCs or T cells enriched from blood (not recorded which). The J gene is TRBJ1-5, the V gene TRBV11-3, with TRBD1 as a possible D gene (6 bases). The CDR3 nucleotides are TGTGCCAGCAGCCCGCTGGACAGTGAGCCCCAGCATTTT. Protein product: CASSPLDSEPQHF.